This is a list of T cell receptor beta chains from one sample in a study of cytomegalovirus exposure and HLA in healthy donors. Produced via immunoSEQ multiplex PCR; TCRdb's table is partial and in-frame only. The sample has more than 85,000 clones; around 88% are singletons. Sequencing input: PBMCs. The source of these receptors is a middle-aged man in good health and CMV-seronegative. CDR3s include the opening cysteine and the closing phenylalanine or tryptophan. D genes are given only for firm matches. Clone size is not always given. Where it is, it says once, few, many or a class for expanded clones.

d_call: NA
j_call: TRBJ2-2
cdr3_length: 14
v_call: TRBV25-1
clone_size: NA
cdr3_nt: TGTGCCAGCAGCAGGACAGCCCACACCGGGGAGCTGTTTTTT
cdr3_aa: CASSRTAHTGELFF

d_call: NA
j_call: TRBJ1-2
cdr3_length: 15
v_call: TRBV6-1
clone_size: NA
cdr3_nt: TGTGCCAGCAGTGAAAAGCCGGGGTTCCTTCATGGCTACACCTTC
cdr3_aa: CASSEKPGFLHGYTF

d_call: NA
j_call: TRBJ2-1
cdr3_length: 17
v_call: TRBV5-1
clone_size: few
cdr3_nt: TGCGCCAGCAGCCCTTTAGGACTGGACGTACTGAGAAATGAGCAGTTCTTC
cdr3_aa: CASSPLGLDVLRNEQFF

d_call: NA
j_call: TRBJ1-1
cdr3_length: 13
v_call: TRBV2
clone_size: few
cdr3_nt: TGTGCCAGCAACATGAGGGAGAACACTGAAGCTTTCTTT
cdr3_aa: CASNMRENTEAFF

d_call: TRBD1
j_call: TRBJ1-1
cdr3_length: 15
v_call: TRBV9
clone_size: NA
cdr3_nt: TGTGCCAGCAGCTCCGGAGACAGGGACTACACTGAAGCTTTCTTT
cdr3_aa: CASSSGDRDYTEAFF

d_call: NA
j_call: TRBJ2-2
cdr3_length: 16
v_call: TRBV4-2
clone_size: NA
cdr3_nt: TGTGCCAGCAGCCAAGTAGGCGGCGCGGGCACCGGGGAGCTGTTTTTT
cdr3_aa: CASSQVGGAGTGELFF

d_call: NA
j_call: TRBJ1-1
cdr3_length: 13
v_call: TRBV2
clone_size: NA
cdr3_nt: TGTGCCAGCAGTGAAAGGGGGTTAACTGAAGCTTTCTTT
cdr3_aa: CASSERGLTEAFF

d_call: NA
j_call: TRBJ1-4
cdr3_length: 15
v_call: TRBV5-4
clone_size: NA
cdr3_nt: TGTGCCAGCAGCTTGGCCGGGACATACAGTGAAAAACTGTTTTTT
cdr3_aa: CASSLAGTYSEKLFF

d_call: NA
j_call: TRBJ2-7
cdr3_length: 12
v_call: TRBV7-9
clone_size: NA
cdr3_nt: TGTGCCAGCAGCTCGAGCTCCTACGAGCAGTACTTC
cdr3_aa: CASSSSSYEQYF

d_call: NA
j_call: TRBJ1-3
cdr3_length: 15
v_call: TRBV7-9
clone_size: NA
cdr3_nt: TGTGCCAGCAGCTTAAGACTCCCGGCGGGAAACACCATATATTTT
cdr3_aa: CASSLRLPAGNTIYF

d_call: TRBD2
j_call: TRBJ2-5
cdr3_length: 18
v_call: TRBV4-1
clone_size: few
cdr3_nt: TGCGCCAGCAGCCAAGATATGGTTAGCGGGGGTCTCCAAGAGACCCAGTACTTC
cdr3_aa: CASSQDMVSGGLQETQYF

d_call: NA
j_call: TRBJ2-3
cdr3_length: 14
v_call: TRBV5-1
clone_size: NA
cdr3_nt: TGCGCCAGCAGCATTGGACAGACTACAGATACGCAGTATTTT
cdr3_aa: CASSIGQTTDTQYF

d_call: NA
j_call: TRBJ2-6
cdr3_length: 15
v_call: TRBV28
clone_size: NA
cdr3_nt: TGTGCCACCCTTTCTGGAGGCTCTGGGGCCAACGTCCTGACTTTC
cdr3_aa: CATLSGGSGANVLTF

d_call: TRBD2
j_call: TRBJ2-2
cdr3_length: 17
v_call: TRBV4-2
clone_size: NA
cdr3_nt: TGTGCCAGCAGCCAAGGGACTAGCGGGGGGAAGTCCGGGGAGCTGTTTTTT
cdr3_aa: CASSQGTSGGKSGELFF

d_call: TRBD1
j_call: TRBJ1-2
cdr3_length: 14
v_call: TRBV6-5
clone_size: NA
cdr3_nt: TGTGCCAGCAGGCGACCGGGACAGGGGAGTGGCTACACCTTC
cdr3_aa: CASRRPGQGSGYTF

d_call: TRBD2
j_call: TRBJ2-5
cdr3_length: 15
v_call: TRBV5-4
clone_size: NA
cdr3_nt: TGTGCCAGCAGCTTCAGGGAACGGGGGGAAGAGACCCAGTACTTC
cdr3_aa: CASSFRERGEETQYF

d_call: NA
j_call: TRBJ1-3
cdr3_length: 15
v_call: TRBV7-9
clone_size: NA
cdr3_nt: TGTGCCAGCAGCCAGGGCCGGATCTCTGGAAACACCATATATTTT
cdr3_aa: CASSQGRISGNTIYF

d_call: TRBD1
j_call: TRBJ2-7
cdr3_length: 15
v_call: TRBV27
clone_size: NA
cdr3_nt: TGTGCCAGCAGTCCGTACAGGGGCCCCTCCTACGAGCAGTACTTC
cdr3_aa: CASSPYRGPSYEQYF

d_call: TRBD1
j_call: TRBJ2-2
cdr3_length: 16
v_call: TRBV9
clone_size: NA
cdr3_nt: TGTGCCAGCAGCGCCCCCGGGACAGGGAGGGCCGGGGAGCTGTTTTTT
cdr3_aa: CASSAPGTGRAGELFF

d_call: NA
j_call: TRBJ1-5
cdr3_length: 16
v_call: TRBV28
clone_size: NA
cdr3_nt: TGTGCCAGCAGTTTAGCACTGGGGAGGGAGGGCCAGCCCCAGCATTTT
cdr3_aa: CASSLALGREGQPQHF

d_call: TRBD1
j_call: TRBJ1-1
cdr3_length: 15
v_call: TRBV9
clone_size: few
cdr3_nt: TGTGCCAGCAGCGTAGGGGGACAGGGCGGCCAGGAAGCTTTCTTT
cdr3_aa: CASSVGGQGGQEAFF

d_call: NA
j_call: TRBJ1-4
cdr3_length: 15
v_call: TRBV28
clone_size: NA
cdr3_nt: TGTGCCAGCACCTCTCTCGGGACACTAAATGAAAAACTGTTTTTT
cdr3_aa: CASTSLGTLNEKLFF

d_call: TRBD2
j_call: TRBJ2-5
cdr3_length: 15
v_call: TRBV27
clone_size: NA
cdr3_nt: TGTGCCAGCAGGGGAAGCGGGGGGATCCGGGAGACCCAGTACTTC
cdr3_aa: CASRGSGGIRETQYF

d_call: NA
j_call: TRBJ1-2
cdr3_length: 12
v_call: TRBV9
clone_size: NA
cdr3_nt: TGTGCCAGCAGCGTAGTCCCTTATGGCTACACCTTC
cdr3_aa: CASSVVPYGYTF

d_call: TRBD1
j_call: TRBJ2-2
cdr3_length: 16
v_call: TRBV7-7
clone_size: NA
cdr3_nt: TGTGCCAGCAGCTTATCCCGGGACAGCAACACCGGGGAGCTGTTTTTT
cdr3_aa: CASSLSRDSNTGELFF

d_call: NA
j_call: TRBJ2-5
cdr3_length: 14
v_call: TRBV18
clone_size: NA
cdr3_nt: TGTGCCAGCTCACCCACAGGGAGGGCTTCAACCCAGTACTTC
cdr3_aa: CASSPTGRASTQYF

d_call: NA
j_call: TRBJ2-5
cdr3_length: 15
v_call: TRBV21-1
clone_size: NA
cdr3_nt: TGTGCCAGCAGCAAATCGGACTCCCGAGCAGAGACCCAGTACTTC
cdr3_aa: CASSKSDSRAETQYF

d_call: NA
j_call: TRBJ2-1
cdr3_length: 15
v_call: TRBV9
clone_size: NA
cdr3_nt: TGTGCCAGCAGCGTAGGCACAGGGCGGTACAATGAGCAGTTCTTC
cdr3_aa: CASSVGTGRYNEQFF

d_call: TRBD1
j_call: TRBJ2-5
cdr3_length: 13
v_call: TRBV5-6
clone_size: once
cdr3_nt: TGTGCCAGCAGCCTGACAGGGGTCGAGACCCAGTACTTC
cdr3_aa: CASSLTGVETQYF

d_call: NA
j_call: TRBJ1-1
cdr3_length: 16
v_call: TRBV7-8
clone_size: NA
cdr3_nt: TGTGCCAGCAGCTTAGACAGGGAGGGTCCGGCCACTGAAGCTTTCTTT
cdr3_aa: CASSLDREGPATEAFF

d_call: TRBD2
j_call: TRBJ2-1
cdr3_length: 20
v_call: TRBV4-3
clone_size: NA
cdr3_nt: TGCGCCAGCAGCCAAGATCCCCTAGCGGGGGCCCAGAGCTCCTACAATGAGCAGTTCTTC
cdr3_aa: CASSQDPLAGAQSSYNEQFF

d_call: TRBD1
j_call: TRBJ1-1
cdr3_length: 15
v_call: TRBV5-4
clone_size: once
cdr3_nt: TGTGCCAGCAGCTCTATAATGGGACAGGAGACTGAAGCTTTCTTT
cdr3_aa: CASSSIMGQETEAFF

d_call: TRBD2
j_call: TRBJ2-7
cdr3_length: 17
v_call: TRBV7-9
clone_size: NA
cdr3_nt: TGTGCCAGCAGCTCTTCTAGCGGGAGGGCCCTACTCTACGAGCAGTACTTC
cdr3_aa: CASSSSSGRALLYEQYF

d_call: NA
j_call: TRBJ2-7
cdr3_length: 13
v_call: TRBV4-2
clone_size: NA
cdr3_nt: TGTGCCAGCAGCCAAGGGTCAGCCTACGAGCAGTACTTC
cdr3_aa: CASSQGSAYEQYF

d_call: TRBD1
j_call: TRBJ2-1
cdr3_length: 15
v_call: TRBV10-3
clone_size: few
cdr3_nt: TGTGCCATAAAATCGGACGGACAGGGAAGCGATGAGCAGTTCTTC
cdr3_aa: CAIKSDGQGSDEQFF

d_call: NA
j_call: TRBJ2-5
cdr3_length: 15
v_call: TRBV19
clone_size: NA
cdr3_nt: TGTGCCAGTAGTACAAGATCGACAGCCCAAGAGACCCAGTACTTC
cdr3_aa: CASSTRSTAQETQYF

d_call: TRBD1
j_call: TRBJ1-5
cdr3_length: 16
v_call: TRBV19
clone_size: NA
cdr3_nt: TGTGCCAGTAGTAGAGACGGGACAGGGCGTTATCAGCCCCAGCATTTT
cdr3_aa: CASSRDGTGRYQPQHF

d_call: TRBD1
j_call: TRBJ1-1
cdr3_length: 15
v_call: TRBV5-1
clone_size: NA
cdr3_nt: TGCGCCAGCAGCTTACAGGGGGGCATGAACACTGAAGCTTTCTTT
cdr3_aa: CASSLQGGMNTEAFF

d_call: TRBD1
j_call: TRBJ2-6
cdr3_length: 17
v_call: TRBV5-4
clone_size: NA
cdr3_nt: TGTGCCAGCAGCCGAGGACAGGGGGCGCTTGGGGCCAACGTCCTGACTTTC
cdr3_aa: CASSRGQGALGANVLTF

d_call: TRBD2
j_call: TRBJ2-7
cdr3_length: 15
v_call: TRBV18
clone_size: NA
cdr3_nt: TGTGCCAGCTCACCGCGGGGGGAGGGGACCTACGAGCAGTACTTC
cdr3_aa: CASSPRGEGTYEQYF